The present T cell receptor (beta chain) was sequenced within a study of T cell repertoires in cytomegalovirus infection. Across the study: Use of recently identified HLA-C-restricted and well-studied HLA-B-restricted CMV epitopes was part of the study. Based on public TCR beta signatures, there were indications of CMV infection and of a matching HLA type.

Germline V gene sequence: CDR1 SGHDT, CDR2 YYEEEE. Trimming at V came to 1 base and at J to 7 bases, leaving 11 bases not matched to a gene. This CDR3 comprises 16 residues. Broader study findings: Dominant in the ex vivo response were TCR beta clonotypes restricted by HLA-C and specific for CMV. Identification of carriers of CMV plus the relevant HLA was achieved through cumulative public TCR beta family frequency.

In the case of this clonotype: The antigen is unknown.

MiXCR was run by TCRdb on the reads, yielding one entry per CDR3 protein. The sample includes approximately 270,000 distinct CDR3 sequences, about 20% of them seen just once. The receptor was isolated from a human donor in good health (CMV status not recorded). Some clones in this sample may be carry-over from other donors' samples. V is TRBV5-6 and J is TRBJ1-2; 9 nucleotides match TRBD1. The sample here was cultured PBMCs, taken from culture after CMV antigen stimulation. CDR3 loop: CASSLPERQGGVGYTF. In nucleotides, the CDR3 is TGTGCCAGCAGCTTGCCGGAGAGACAGGGGGGAGTTGGCTACACCTTC.